These T cell receptor beta chains were read from a single sample in a study of OX40 agonist ivuxolimab in advanced cancers. Sequencing was performed with immunoSEQ multiplex PCR; in TCRdb, only in-frame clones are kept and a portion is missing. This table has about 49,000 clones, around 86% appearing once. Sequencing used CD4+ or CD8+ T cells sorted from blood, obtained in a trial of the OX40 agonist ivuxolimab. The source of these receptors is an adult with an advanced solid tumor such as melanoma, head and neck, liver or kidney cancer. CDR3s include the opening cysteine and the closing phenylalanine or tryptophan. The D gene is left open where the match is weak. Size is omitted from some rows. Given values are once, few, many or a class for expanded clones.

>TRBJ1-6|once|TRBV27|.
CASSYVENSPLHF
TGTGCCAGCAGTTACGTGGAGAATTCACCCCTCCACTTT
>TRBJ1-1|.|TRBV29-1|.
CSVEDWGYQTETEAFF
TGCAGCGTTGAAGATTGGGGCTACCAGACAGAGACTGAAGCTTTCTTT
>TRBJ2-7|.|TRBV4-2|TRBD2
CASSREAGATLSYEQYF
TGTGCCAGCAGCCGGGAAGCGGGAGCCACCCTCTCCTACGAGCAGTACTTC
>TRBJ1-1|.|TRBV6-1|.
CASSEGGGGNTEAFF
TGTGCCAGCAGTGAAGGGGGAGGGGGAAACACTGAAGCTTTCTTT
>TRBJ2-3|.|TRBV7-9|.
CASAPDRSSTDTQYF
TGTGCCAGCGCCCCGGACCGCTCTAGCACAGATACGCAGTATTTT
>TRBJ2-7|.|TRBV5-4|.
CASSLGVGYEQYF
TGTGCCAGCAGCTTGGGGGTTGGATACGAGCAGTACTTC
>TRBJ2-2|.|TRBV9|.
CASSQRTGTNANTGELFF
TGTGCCAGCAGCCAGAGAACCGGGACAAACGCGAACACCGGGGAGCTGTTTTTT
>TRBJ2-4|.|TRBV6-1|.
CASSEERPTLAKNIQYF
TGTGCCAGCAGTGAAGAAAGACCGACACTAGCCAAAAACATTCAGTACTTC
>TRBJ2-3|.|TRBV4-3|.
CASSRREGTDTQYF
TGCGCCAGCAGCCGACGGGAAGGCACAGATACGCAGTATTTT
>TRBJ2-7|few|TRBV6-6|.
CASSYSIAYYEQYF
TGTGCCAGCAGTTACTCGATTGCGTACTACGAGCAGTACTTC
>TRBJ2-7|.|TRBV19|TRBD1
CASSPGQSSYEQYF
TGTGCCAGTAGTCCGGGACAGAGCTCCTACGAGCAGTACTTC
>TRBJ2-7|.|TRBV27|TRBD2
CASSISSGTYEQYF
TGTGCCAGCAGTATTTCTAGCGGAACCTACGAGCAGTACTTC
>TRBJ1-6|.|TRBV27|.
CASSLSGYGSPLHF
TGTGCCAGCAGTTTATCAGGGTACGGTTCACCCCTCCACTTT
>TRBJ2-7|.|TRBV5-4|.
CASSLLGALDYEQYF
TGTGCCAGCAGCTTGTTGGGGGCGCTGGATTACGAGCAGTACTTC
>TRBJ2-1|.|TRBV28|TRBD2
CASSLGLGNYNEQFF
TGTGCCAGCAGTTTAGGACTAGGAAACTACAATGAGCAGTTCTTC
>TRBJ2-2|.|TRBV30|.
CAWTGGGFETGELFF
TGTGCCTGGACCGGAGGGGGCTTTGAGACCGGGGAGCTGTTTTTT
>TRBJ1-6|few|TRBV28|.
CASSLSPQGNSPLHF
TGTGCCAGCAGTTTATCCCCACAGGGAAATTCACCCCTCCACTTT
>TRBJ2-7|once|TRBV14|.
CASSPLIGYEQYF
TGTGCCAGCAGCCCCCTGATCGGCTACGAGCAGTACTTC
>TRBJ1-1|once|TRBV7-6|.
CASSLEGEAFF
TGTGCCAGCAGCTTAGAGGGAGAAGCTTTCTTT
>TRBJ1-6|many|TRBV2|.
CASFDSASPLHF
TGTGCCAGCTTCGACAGCGCCTCACCCCTCCACTTT
>TRBJ2-2|once|TRBV7-6|TRBD1
CATQSGQGAGELFF
TGTGCCACCCAATCAGGACAGGGGGCCGGGGAGCTGTTTTTT
>TRBJ2-1|.|TRBV11-2|TRBD1
CASSSQGVQRFF
TGTGCCAGCAGCTCACAGGGGGTTCAGCGGTTCTTC
>TRBJ1-4|.|TRBV27|TRBD1
CASSPWTGNEKLFF
TGTGCCAGCAGTCCGTGGACAGGGAATGAAAAACTGTTTTTT
>TRBJ2-2|few|TRBV7-9|.
CASSPTGELFF
TGTGCCAGCAGCCCCACCGGGGAGCTGTTTTTT
>TRBJ2-2|.|TRBV4-3|.
CASSTTGELFF
TGCGCCAGCAGCACGACCGGGGAGCTGTTTTTT
>TRBJ2-1|medium-sized|TRBV9|.
CASSEGDMNEQFF
TGTGCCAGCAGCGAAGGGGACATGAATGAGCAGTTCTTC